This passage covers 5 T cell receptor beta chains from one sample sequenced in a study of blood T cell repertoires in COVID-19. Clones were sequenced by immunoSEQ multiplex PCR, and TCRdb holds only the in-frame ones, with some missing. In the table there are 250,000 to 300,000 clones, 70% to 90% of which are singletons. The sequencing sample was made of peripheral blood. The receptor set was obtained from a woman aged 70-85 years with acute or convalescent COVID-19.

This chain uses TRBV4-2 with TRBJ1-2; D might be TRBD1 (5 bases). CDR3 length: 14 residues. V gave up 5 bases and J gave up 2 bases, with 12 bases separating them. CDR1 and CDR2 (germline): LGHNA, YNFKEQ. CDR3 nucleotides: TGTGCCAGCAGCGGAACGGGGGGGAACTATGGCTACACCTTC. Translating it yields CASSGTGGNYGYTF.

In this sample, this clone turned up once. The V gene is TRBV18, the J gene TRBJ1-1, with D perhaps matching TRBD1 (6 bases). Germline V gene sequence: CDR1 KGHSH, CDR2 LQKENI. CDR3 size: 15 residues. V lost 3 bases and J 4 bases, leaving 15 bases between the germline ends. The CDR3 loop reads CASSPSQGPTTEAFF. The DNA for the CDR3 is TGTGCCAGCTCACCGTCACAGGGTCCGACCACTGAAGCTTTCTTT. The entire variable domain, with the rest obtained from reference TRBV18 and TRBJ1-1, is as follows: NAGVMQNPRHLVRRRGQEARLRCSPMKGHSHVYWYRQLPEEGLKFMVYLQKENIIDESGMPKERFSAEFPKEGPSILRIQQVVRGDSAAYFCASSPSQGPTTEAFFGQGTRLTVV.

In this sample, this clone turned up once. The chain is built from TRBV7-9 and TRBJ1-2; TRBD1 matches at 10 bases. V lost 5 bases and J lost 6; bases outside the gene matches: 6. Germline values: CDR1 SEHNR, CDR2 FQNEAQ (reference sequence). This CDR3 is 14 amino acids long. This CDR3 is CASSPFGQGDGYTF. In DNA, the CDR3 is TGTGCCAGCAGCCCCTTCGGACAGGGGGATGGCTACACCTTC.

V and J are TRBV13 and TRBJ1-2, with D uncertain. V lost 7 bases and J lost 3, with 15 bases in between. The CDR3 length is 14 residues. The germline gives CDR1 PRHDT, CDR2 FYEKMQ (reference sequence). In DNA form, the CDR3 reads TGTGCCAGCACCCAAATGGGCCGACACTATGGCTACACCTTC. It translates to CASTQMGRHYGYTF.

The V call is TRBV2, the J call TRBJ1-1; D remains unclear. Germline values: CDR1 SNHLY, CDR2 FYNNEI. The CDR3 runs 13 residues. V dropped 8 bases and J dropped 0 bases, with 10 bases sitting between them. The CDR3 nucleotides read TGTGCCAGCGGCCCGAACGTGAACACTGAAGCTTTCTTT. Translating it yields CASGPNVNTEAFF.